This paragraph reports one TCR beta chain. The sample comes from a study of T cells after yellow fever vaccination. Study details: It was SMART-Seq v4 Ultra Low Input that prepared the fractions with low cell numbers.

5'RACE template switching generated TCR cDNA, adding a universal primer site and UMIs. TCRdb re-called the 5' RACE reads through MiXCR, storing one row per CDR3 protein. The sample carries 96,000 or so distinct CDR3 sequences, under 9% recorded once. Study results and limitations: Among primary-vaccination clones, most reappeared after the booster, at just under 98% for CD4 and around 90% for CD8. Clonotypes appearing in both CD4 and CD8 compartments existed, and their share was small.

This CDR3 has 14 amino acids. Trimming stripped 2 bases from V and 4 bases from J, with 12 bases between. CDR1 is SGHVS and CDR2 is FNYEAQ in the germline V gene. This TCR was recovered from a man aged 18 to 29 who received the YFV17D yellow fever vaccine. The chain links TRBV7-6 to TRBJ2-7; maybe TRBD1 (5 bases). The specimen comprised CD8+ T cells not binding an NS4B(214-222) dextramer, sorted from PBMCs, sampled approximately 15 days after the first yellow fever vaccination. CDR3 DNA sequence: TGTGCCAGCAGCTTATCCCCAGGGCCTTACGAGCAGTACGTC. Translated, it gives CASSLSPGPYEQYV.